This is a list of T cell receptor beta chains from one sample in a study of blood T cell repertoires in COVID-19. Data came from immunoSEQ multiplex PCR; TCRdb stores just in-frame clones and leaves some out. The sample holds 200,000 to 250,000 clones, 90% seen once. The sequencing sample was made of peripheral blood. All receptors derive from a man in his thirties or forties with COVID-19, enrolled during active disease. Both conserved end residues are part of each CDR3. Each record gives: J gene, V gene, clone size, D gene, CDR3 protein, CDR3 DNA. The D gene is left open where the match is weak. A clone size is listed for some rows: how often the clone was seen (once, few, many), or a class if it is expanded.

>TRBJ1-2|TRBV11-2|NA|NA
CASSPKRGGYTF
TGTGCCAGCAGCCCAAAAAGAGGGGGCTACACCTTC
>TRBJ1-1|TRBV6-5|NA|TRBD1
CASSIVTGGTEAFF
TGTGCCAGCAGTATCGTCACAGGGGGCACTGAAGCTTTCTTT
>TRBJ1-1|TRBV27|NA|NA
CASSYQGNTEAFF
TGTGCCAGCAGTTATCAGGGGAACACTGAAGCTTTCTTT
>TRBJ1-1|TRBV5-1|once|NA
CASSLLTGANTEAFF
TGCGCCAGCAGCTTGCTCACGGGAGCGAACACTGAAGCTTTCTTT
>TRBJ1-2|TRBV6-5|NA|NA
CASSYPQDYGYTF
TGTGCCAGCAGTTACCCTCAGGACTATGGCTACACCTTC
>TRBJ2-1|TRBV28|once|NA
CASSLGGGAIYNEQFF
TGTGCCAGCAGTTTAGGGGGGGGCGCTATATACAATGAGCAGTTCTTC
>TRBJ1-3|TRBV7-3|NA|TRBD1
CASSLATGGGNTIYF
TGTGCCAGCAGCTTAGCGACAGGGGGAGGAAACACCATATATTTT
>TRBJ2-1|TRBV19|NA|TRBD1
CASRRGLTYNEQFF
TGTGCCAGTAGAAGGGGGCTCACCTACAATGAGCAGTTCTTC
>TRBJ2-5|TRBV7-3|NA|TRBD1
CASSLTAAGGAETQYF
TGTGCCAGCAGCTTAACGGCGGCAGGGGGCGCCGAGACCCAGTACTTC
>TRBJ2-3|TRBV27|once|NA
CASSAQLRDFNTQYF
TGTGCCAGCAGTGCCCAGCTGCGGGACTTTAATACGCAGTATTTT
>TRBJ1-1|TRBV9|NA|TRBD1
CASSVDRGNTEAFF
TGTGCCAGCAGCGTAGACAGGGGGAACACTGAAGCTTTCTTT
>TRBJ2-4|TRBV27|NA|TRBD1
CASSPGTGLAKNIQYF
TGTGCCAGCAGTCCCGGGACAGGGTTAGCCAAAAACATTCAGTACTTC
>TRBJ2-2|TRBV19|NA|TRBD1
CASSMGTGNTGELFF
TGTGCCAGTAGTATGGGGACAGGGAACACCGGGGAGCTGTTTTTT
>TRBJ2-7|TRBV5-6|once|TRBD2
CASSSGGRHYEQYF
TGTGCCAGCAGCTCGGGGGGTAGGCACTACGAGCAGTACTTC
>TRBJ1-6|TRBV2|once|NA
CASSDGRVKSPLHF
TGTGCCAGCAGTGATGGGAGGGTCAAGTCACCCCTCCACTTT
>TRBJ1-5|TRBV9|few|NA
CASGDSMTGNQPQHF
TGTGCCAGCGGGGACTCTATGACGGGCAATCAGCCCCAGCATTTT
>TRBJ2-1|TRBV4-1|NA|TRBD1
CASSFPDRVYEQFF
TGCGCCAGCAGCTTCCCGGACAGGGTTTATGAGCAGTTCTTC